Below, 14 T cell receptor beta chains from the same sample are listed, as sequenced in a study of T cell changes during pregnancy in multiple sclerosis. Clones were sequenced by immunoSEQ multiplex PCR, and TCRdb holds only the in-frame ones, with some missing. In the table there are tens of thousands of clones, 91% of which are singletons. This specimen was peripheral blood, taken in the third trimester of pregnancy. Receptor source: a female donor in good health, enrolled as a control in a pregnancy study.

This clone was seen once. V and J are TRBV30 and TRBJ1-1; 10 bases map to TRBD1. V gave up 3 bases and J gave up 12 bases; unmatched junction bases: 13. The CDR3 is 14 residues long. Germline V lookup: CDR1 GTSNPN, CDR2 SVGIG (reference sequence). The CDR3 nucleotides are TGTGCCTGGAGCCTGGCCGGGACAGGGGTTATGACTTTCTTT. Amino acid sequence: CAWSLAGTGVMTFF.

The genes are TRBV10-3 and TRBJ1-1; 7 bases agree with TRBD1. V lost 9 bases to trimming and J lost 3 bases; unmatched junction nucleotides: 7. The CDR3 has 13 amino acids. The germline CDR1 and CDR2 sequences are ENHRY and SYGVKD. DNA for the CDR3: TGTGCCATGAAGACAGGGTTCGACACTGAAGCTTTCTTT. Amino acids: CAMKTGFDTEAFF.

The CDR3 here is CASSHSWLGDEKLFF. The CDR3 bases are TGTGCCAGCAGTCACAGCTGGCTCGGGGATGAAAAACTGTTTTTT. J is TRBJ1-4 and V is TRBV6-5; D is unresolved. The CDR3 sequence is 15 residues long. Per the germline V gene, CDR1 is MNHEY and CDR2 is SVGAGI. V lost 5 bases and J 6 bases, leaving 16 bases between the germline ends.

The V call is TRBV2, the J call TRBJ1-3; D ambiguous. The CDR3 consists of 11 residues. The ends were cut back, 7 bases at V and 4 bases at J, with 5 bases in the middle. The germline V gene encodes CDR1 SNHLY and CDR2 FYNNEI. CDR3 loop: CASNSGNTIYF. DNA for the CDR3: TGTGCCAGCAATTCGGGAAACACCATATATTTT.

The genes are TRBV30 and TRBJ2-4; D ambiguous. The CDR3 is made up of 12 amino acids. CDR1 is GTSNPN and CDR2 is SVGIG in the germline V gene (reference sequence). The V gene lost 2 bases and the J gene lost 9 bases, with 11 bases spanning the gap. In nucleotides, the CDR3 is TGTGCCTGGAGTCCTAGACCGCGCATTCAGTACTTC. Translation gives CAWSPRPRIQYF.

As concerns this clone: A read error may produce the germline difference seen at one junction end. The CDR3: CASSRNPQDGELFF. The CDR3 region has the DNA TGTGCTAGCAGCAGAAACCCCCAGGACGGGGAGCTGTTTTTT. The chain recombines TRBV7-7 with TRBJ2-2; the D is unclear. The CDR3 loop spans 14 amino acids. From germline, CDR1 is SSHAT and CDR2 FNYEAQ (reference sequence).

The rearrangement uses TRBV19 and TRBJ1-1; TRBD1 agrees at 8 bases. The CDR3 is made up of 15 amino acids. Per germline, CDR1 LNHDA and CDR2 SQIVND (reference sequence). V gave up 4 bases and J gave up 0 bases; unmatched junction bases: 4. Here the CDR3 DNA reads TGTGCCAGTAGTACCCGGACAGGGATGAACACTGAAGCTTTCTTT. It is translated as CASSTRTGMNTEAFF.

This clone was detected only once. The rearrangement links TRBV6-5 to TRBJ1-1; D remains unclear. V lost 6 bases and J lost 0, with 11 bases in between. CDR1 and CDR2 (germline): MNHEY, SVGAGI. This CDR3 is 14 amino acids long. The CDR3 spells CASRLVIMNTEAFF. DNA of the CDR3: TGTGCCAGCAGACTCGTCATAATGAACACTGAAGCTTTCTTT.

The chain combines TRBV5-1 with TRBJ2-6; D remains ambiguous. V dropped 0 bases and J dropped 0 bases, with 7 bases sitting between them. In germline, CDR1 is SGHRS, CDR2 YFSETQ. This CDR3 spans 16 amino acids. The CDR3 spells CASSLGQDSGANVLTF. The CDR3, as DNA: TGCGCCAGCAGCTTGGGACAAGACTCTGGGGCCAACGTCCTGACTTTC.

The chain has TRBV19 and TRBJ2-5; D perhaps matches TRBD2 (6 bases). Trimming removed 5 bases at V and 5 bases at J, with 6 bases between. CDR1 and CDR2 from the germline V gene are LNHDA and SQIVND (reference sequence). The CDR3 runs to 11 residues. CDR3 in DNA: TGTGCCAGTAGTCGGGGGGAGACCCAGTACTTC. Its translation: CASSRGETQYF.

This clone was recorded once. The rearrangement links TRBV27 to TRBJ1-1; D might be TRBD1 (5 bases). V lost 4 bases to trimming and J lost 1 base, with 16 bases between them. CDR1 and CDR2 from the germline V gene are MNHEY and SMNVEV (reference sequence). This CDR3 is 16 amino acids long. The CDR3 protein is CASSSFGGGKNTEAFF. CDR3 in DNA: TGTGCCAGCAGTTCGTTTGGGGGAGGGAAGAACACTGAAGCTTTCTTT.

The CDR3 spells CATSSAYGTDTQYF. The CDR3 DNA reads TGTGCCACATCGAGCGCGTATGGCACAGATACGCAGTATTTT. The chain uses TRBV19 and TRBJ2-3; D unclear. Germline V CDR1 and CDR2: LNHDA, SQIVND (reference sequence). Trimming cost V 10 bases and J 1 base, with 15 bases left between them. The CDR3 totals 14 residues. The full variable domain, rest sourced from reference TRBV19 and TRBJ2-3, is DGGITQSPKYLFRKEGQNVTLSCEQNLNHDAMYWYRQDPGQGLRLIYYSQIVNDFQKGDIAEGYSVSREKKESFPLTVTSAQKNPTAFYLCATSSAYGTDTQYFGPGTRLTVL.

The rearrangement uses TRBV11-2 and TRBJ1-5; D is undetermined. Trimming took 1 base from V and 6 from J, leaving 10 bases between them. Per germline, CDR1 SGHAT and CDR2 FQNNGV. This CDR3 region has 14 residues. The CDR3 loop reads CASSLAGSSQPQHF. CDR3 nucleotides: TGTGCCAGCAGCTTAGCAGGTTCGTCTCAGCCCCAGCATTTT.

The gene calls are TRBV11-2 and TRBJ2-5; 8 nucleotides align to TRBD2. This CDR3 region has 17 residues. V shed 1 base, J shed 2 bases, and the junction held 9 bases outside the gene matches. Germline values: CDR1 SGHAT, CDR2 FQNNGV. The CDR3, as DNA: TGTGCCAGCAGCTTAGGTACTAGCGGAAAACGACAAGAGACCCAGTACTTC. Translated: CASSLGTSGKRQETQYF. The full variable domain, its missing parts supplied by reference TRBV11-2 and TRBJ2-5, is EAGVAQSPRYKIIEKRQSVAFWCNPISGHATLYWYQQILGQGPKLLIQFQNNGVVDDSQLPKDRFSAERLKGVDSTLKIQPAKLEDSAVYLCASSLGTSGKRQETQYFGPGTRLLVL.